This TCR beta chain stems from a study of blood T cell repertoires in COVID-19. Overall study context: The analysed material was cDNA or gDNA that came from T cells, B-cell-depleted T cells, or PBMCs.

Germline V gives CDR1 MNHNS, CDR2 SASEGT. CDR3 length: 16 residues. Unmatched junction bases numbered 8, after V lost 3 bases and J lost 8 bases. As processed by the authors: Estimation of nucleated cell counts was performed using reference gene primer amplification. Some clones are missing from TCRdb's copy, which holds only in-frame ones; the method was immunoSEQ multiplex PCR. V and J calls and clone size are given by that table; D and trimming were obtained from the DNA. The table shows over 200,000 clones, with approximately 75% occurring only once. This sequence originates from a man aged 40-49 years who had recovered from COVID-19. What was sequenced was PBMCs or T cells enriched from blood (not recorded which). The rearrangement links TRBV6-1 to TRBJ2-1; 12 bases agree with TRBD1. For the CDR3, the DNA is TGTGCCAGCAGTGATCCCGCCGGGACAGGGGGCTATGAGCAGTTCTTC. Translating gives CASSDPAGTGGYEQFF.